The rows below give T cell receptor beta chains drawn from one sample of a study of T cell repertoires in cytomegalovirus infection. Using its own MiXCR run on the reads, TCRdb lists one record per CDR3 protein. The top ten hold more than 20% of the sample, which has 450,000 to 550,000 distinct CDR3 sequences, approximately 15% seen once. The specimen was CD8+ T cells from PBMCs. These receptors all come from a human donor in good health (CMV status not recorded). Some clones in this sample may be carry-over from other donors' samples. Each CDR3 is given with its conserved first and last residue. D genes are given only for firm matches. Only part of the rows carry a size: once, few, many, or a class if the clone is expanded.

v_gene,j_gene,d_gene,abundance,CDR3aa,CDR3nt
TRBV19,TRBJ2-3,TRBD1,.,CASSFGTGPTDTQYF,TGTGCCAGTAGCTTTGGGACAGGGCCCACAGATACGCAGTATTTT
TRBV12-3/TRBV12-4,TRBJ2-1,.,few,CASTKRALENNEQFF,TGTGCCAGCACCAAAAGGGCCTTAGAGAACAATGAGCAGTTCTTC
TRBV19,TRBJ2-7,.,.,CASSMGVGPSYEQYF,TGTGCCAGTAGTATGGGGGTGGGGCCCTCCTACGAGCAGTACTTC
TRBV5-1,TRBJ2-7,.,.,CASSLGGLALSYEQYF,TGCGCCAGCAGCTTGGGTGGGCTAGCGTTAAGTTACGAGCAGTACTTC
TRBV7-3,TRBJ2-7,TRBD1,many,CASSQGTGDYEQYF,TGTGCCAGCAGCCAGGGGACAGGGGACTACGAGCAGTACTTC
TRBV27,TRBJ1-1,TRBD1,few,CASSLKGGTTEAFF,TGTGCCAGCAGTTTAAAAGGGGGCACCACTGAAGCTTTCTTT
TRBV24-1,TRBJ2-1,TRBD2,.,CATSDGTSGSKDEQFF,TGTGCCACCAGTGATGGGACTAGCGGGAGTAAGGATGAGCAGTTCTTC
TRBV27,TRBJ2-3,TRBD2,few,CASSLGTSGSRDTQYF,TGTGCCAGCAGTTTGGGAACTAGCGGGAGTCGAGATACGCAGTATTTT
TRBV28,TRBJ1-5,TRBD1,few,CASSSRTGYSNQPQHF,TGTGCCAGCAGTTCAAGGACAGGCTATAGCAATCAGCCCCAGCATTTT
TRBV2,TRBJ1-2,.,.,CASINGQSRYGYTF,TGTGCCAGCATTAACGGACAGTCTAGGTATGGCTACACCTTC
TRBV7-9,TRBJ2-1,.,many,CASSHPLRMASDNEQFF,TGTGCCAGCAGCCACCCTCTTCGGATGGCTAGTGACAATGAGCAGTTCTTC
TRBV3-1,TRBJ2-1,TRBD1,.,CASSQRGQGNWVEFF,TGTGCCAGCAGCCAAAGGGGACAGGGGAATTGGGTAGAGTTCTTC
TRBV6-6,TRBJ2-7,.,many,CASSYDWSSYEQYF,TGTGCCAGCAGTTACGATTGGAGCTCCTACGAGCAGTACTTC
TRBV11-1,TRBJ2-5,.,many,CASSPIYSQETQYF,TGTGCCAGCAGCCCCATATATAGCCAAGAGACCCAGTACTTC
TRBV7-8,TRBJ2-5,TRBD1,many,CASSFTRDRDQETQYF,TGTGCCAGCAGCTTTACCCGGGACAGGGACCAAGAGACCCAGTACTTC
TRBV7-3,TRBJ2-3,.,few,CASSTWGREADTQYF,TGTGCCAGCAGCACCTGGGGAAGGGAGGCAGATACGCAGTATTTT
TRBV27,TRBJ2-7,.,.,CASSTHLDSYEQYF,TGTGCCAGCAGTACACATCTGGACTCCTACGAGCAGTACTTC
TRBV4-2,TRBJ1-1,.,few,CASSQGEREGEAFF,TGTGCCAGCAGCCAAGGGGAACGGGAAGGTGAAGCTTTCTTT
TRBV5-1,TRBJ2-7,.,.,CASSFRDGTYEQYF,TGCGCCAGCAGCTTCCGGGACGGAACCTACGAGCAGTACTTC
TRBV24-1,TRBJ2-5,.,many,CATSDLPGIGETQYF,TGTGCCACCAGTGATTTGCCCGGGATAGGGGAGACCCAGTACTTC
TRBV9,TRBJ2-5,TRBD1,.,CASRAATGSETQYF,TGTGCCAGCAGGGCCGCGACAGGGTCGGAGACCCAGTACTTC
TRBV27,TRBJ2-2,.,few,CASSSGVGGELFF,TGTGCCAGCAGTTCGGGAGTGGGCGGGGAGCTGTTTTTT
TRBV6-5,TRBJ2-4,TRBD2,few,CASSPYPGLAGGLAKNIQYF,TGTGCCAGCAGCCCCTACCCGGGACTAGCGGGAGGGCTCGCCAAAAACATTCAGTACTTC
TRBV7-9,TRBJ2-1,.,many,CASRLDNEQFF,TGTGCCAGCAGACTAGACAATGAGCAGTTCTTC
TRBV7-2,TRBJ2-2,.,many,CASSLGGRGTGELFF,TGTGCCAGCAGCTTAGGGGGCAGGGGCACCGGGGAGCTGTTTTTT
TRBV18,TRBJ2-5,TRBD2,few,CASSHKGKRDAWMEETQYF,TGTGCCAGCTCACACAAGGGAAAGCGGGACGCCTGGATGGAGGAGACCCAGTACTTC
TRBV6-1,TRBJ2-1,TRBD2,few,CASSDGLAADQFF,TGTGCCAGCAGTGATGGGCTAGCGGCGGACCAGTTCTTC
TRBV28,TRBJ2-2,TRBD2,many,CASSLGLAGLNTGELFF,TGTGCCAGCAGTTTAGGGCTAGCGGGACTGAACACCGGGGAGCTGTTTTTT
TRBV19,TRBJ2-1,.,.,CARRTPVGGNEQFF,TGTGCCAGGCGGACACCCGTCGGGGGCAATGAGCAGTTCTTC
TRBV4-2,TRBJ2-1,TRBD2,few,CASSQEDGRASYNEQFF,TGTGCCAGCAGCCAAGAGGACGGGAGGGCCTCCTACAATGAGCAGTTCTTC
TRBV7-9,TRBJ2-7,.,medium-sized,CASSLGGAEFYEQYF,TGTGCCAGCAGCTTAGGCGGCGCGGAGTTCTACGAGCAGTACTTC
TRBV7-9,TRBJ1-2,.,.,CASTRASNYGYTF,TGTGCCAGCACCAGGGCTTCTAACTATGGCTACACCTTC
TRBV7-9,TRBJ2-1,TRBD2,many,CASSGDYSYNEQFF,TGTGCCAGCAGCGGGGACTACTCCTACAATGAGCAGTTCTTC
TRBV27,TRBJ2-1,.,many,CASSDFQGYEQFF,TGTGCCAGCAGCGATTTCCAGGGTTATGAGCAGTTCTTC
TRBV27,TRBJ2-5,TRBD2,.,CASSLGGTSGLETQYF,TGTGCCAGCAGTTTGGGCGGGACTAGCGGGTTGGAGACCCAGTACTTC
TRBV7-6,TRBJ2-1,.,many,CASSLSGPPGDEQFF,TGTGCCAGCAGCTTATCCGGCCCCCCCGGAGATGAGCAGTTCTTC
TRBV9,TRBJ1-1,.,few,CASTQGGGNTEAFF,TGTGCCAGCACCCAGGGAGGGGGGAACACTGAAGCTTTCTTT
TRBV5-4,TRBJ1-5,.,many,CASRQPQHF,TGTGCCAGCAGACAGCCCCAGCATTTT
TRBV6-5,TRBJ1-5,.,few,CASSNSGVGQPQHF,TGTGCCAGCAGTAACAGCGGGGTAGGGCAGCCCCAGCATTTT
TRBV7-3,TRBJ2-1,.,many,CASSPSNNEQFF,TGTGCCAGCAGCCCCTCGAACAATGAGCAGTTCTTC
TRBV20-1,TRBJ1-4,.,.,CSASHPGAATNEKLFF,TGCAGTGCCTCACATCCGGGGGCCGCAACTAATGAAAAACTGTTTTTT
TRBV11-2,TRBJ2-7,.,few,CASSLLTDKYEQYF,TGTGCCAGCAGCTTACTGACAGACAAGTACGAGCAGTACTTC
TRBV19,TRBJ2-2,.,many,CASSIKLSRRELFF,TGTGCCAGTAGTATAAAGCTATCTCGGCGGGAGCTGTTTTTT
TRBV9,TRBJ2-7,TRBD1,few,CASSEGGQGREQYF,TGTGCCAGCAGCGAGGGGGGACAGGGAAGGGAGCAGTACTTC
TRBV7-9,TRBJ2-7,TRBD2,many,CAIGEREGYEQYF,TGTGCCATAGGAGAGCGGGAAGGTTACGAGCAGTACTTC
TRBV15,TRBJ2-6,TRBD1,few,CATSNRGSGANVLTF,TGTGCCACCAGCAACAGGGGTTCTGGGGCCAACGTCCTGACTTTC
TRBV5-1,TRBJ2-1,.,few,CASNAGRRNEQFF,TGCGCCAGCAATGCGGGGCGTCGGAATGAGCAGTTCTTC
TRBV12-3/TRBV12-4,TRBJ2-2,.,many,CASSPPADTGELFF,TGTGCCAGCAGTCCCCCCGCGGACACCGGGGAGCTGTTTTTT
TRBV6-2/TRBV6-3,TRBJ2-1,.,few,CASNSGGYNEQFF,TGTGCCAGCAATAGCGGAGGCTACAATGAGCAGTTCTTC